What follows is one T cell receptor (beta chain) and its context. This entry comes from a study of T cell clones after liver transplantation. The data were produced by immunoSEQ multiplex PCR, yet TCRdb's version contains in-frame clones alone and is incomplete. The data hold roughly 8,800 clones, with roughly 79% observed a single time. This CDR3 has 16 residues. Trimming took 0 bases from V and 3 from J; bases not matched to a gene: 6. Germline lookup yields CDR1 KGHSH and CDR2 LQKENI. The source material was CD8+ T cells from blood, sampled before liver transplant. The chain uses TRBV18 and TRBJ1-2, with TRBD1 matching over 8 bases. The TCR originated in a human donor who received a liver transplant. CDR3 sequence: CASSPPGTGGDYGYTF. DNA for the CDR3: TGTGCCAGCTCACCACCAGGGACAGGAGGGGACTATGGCTACACCTTC.